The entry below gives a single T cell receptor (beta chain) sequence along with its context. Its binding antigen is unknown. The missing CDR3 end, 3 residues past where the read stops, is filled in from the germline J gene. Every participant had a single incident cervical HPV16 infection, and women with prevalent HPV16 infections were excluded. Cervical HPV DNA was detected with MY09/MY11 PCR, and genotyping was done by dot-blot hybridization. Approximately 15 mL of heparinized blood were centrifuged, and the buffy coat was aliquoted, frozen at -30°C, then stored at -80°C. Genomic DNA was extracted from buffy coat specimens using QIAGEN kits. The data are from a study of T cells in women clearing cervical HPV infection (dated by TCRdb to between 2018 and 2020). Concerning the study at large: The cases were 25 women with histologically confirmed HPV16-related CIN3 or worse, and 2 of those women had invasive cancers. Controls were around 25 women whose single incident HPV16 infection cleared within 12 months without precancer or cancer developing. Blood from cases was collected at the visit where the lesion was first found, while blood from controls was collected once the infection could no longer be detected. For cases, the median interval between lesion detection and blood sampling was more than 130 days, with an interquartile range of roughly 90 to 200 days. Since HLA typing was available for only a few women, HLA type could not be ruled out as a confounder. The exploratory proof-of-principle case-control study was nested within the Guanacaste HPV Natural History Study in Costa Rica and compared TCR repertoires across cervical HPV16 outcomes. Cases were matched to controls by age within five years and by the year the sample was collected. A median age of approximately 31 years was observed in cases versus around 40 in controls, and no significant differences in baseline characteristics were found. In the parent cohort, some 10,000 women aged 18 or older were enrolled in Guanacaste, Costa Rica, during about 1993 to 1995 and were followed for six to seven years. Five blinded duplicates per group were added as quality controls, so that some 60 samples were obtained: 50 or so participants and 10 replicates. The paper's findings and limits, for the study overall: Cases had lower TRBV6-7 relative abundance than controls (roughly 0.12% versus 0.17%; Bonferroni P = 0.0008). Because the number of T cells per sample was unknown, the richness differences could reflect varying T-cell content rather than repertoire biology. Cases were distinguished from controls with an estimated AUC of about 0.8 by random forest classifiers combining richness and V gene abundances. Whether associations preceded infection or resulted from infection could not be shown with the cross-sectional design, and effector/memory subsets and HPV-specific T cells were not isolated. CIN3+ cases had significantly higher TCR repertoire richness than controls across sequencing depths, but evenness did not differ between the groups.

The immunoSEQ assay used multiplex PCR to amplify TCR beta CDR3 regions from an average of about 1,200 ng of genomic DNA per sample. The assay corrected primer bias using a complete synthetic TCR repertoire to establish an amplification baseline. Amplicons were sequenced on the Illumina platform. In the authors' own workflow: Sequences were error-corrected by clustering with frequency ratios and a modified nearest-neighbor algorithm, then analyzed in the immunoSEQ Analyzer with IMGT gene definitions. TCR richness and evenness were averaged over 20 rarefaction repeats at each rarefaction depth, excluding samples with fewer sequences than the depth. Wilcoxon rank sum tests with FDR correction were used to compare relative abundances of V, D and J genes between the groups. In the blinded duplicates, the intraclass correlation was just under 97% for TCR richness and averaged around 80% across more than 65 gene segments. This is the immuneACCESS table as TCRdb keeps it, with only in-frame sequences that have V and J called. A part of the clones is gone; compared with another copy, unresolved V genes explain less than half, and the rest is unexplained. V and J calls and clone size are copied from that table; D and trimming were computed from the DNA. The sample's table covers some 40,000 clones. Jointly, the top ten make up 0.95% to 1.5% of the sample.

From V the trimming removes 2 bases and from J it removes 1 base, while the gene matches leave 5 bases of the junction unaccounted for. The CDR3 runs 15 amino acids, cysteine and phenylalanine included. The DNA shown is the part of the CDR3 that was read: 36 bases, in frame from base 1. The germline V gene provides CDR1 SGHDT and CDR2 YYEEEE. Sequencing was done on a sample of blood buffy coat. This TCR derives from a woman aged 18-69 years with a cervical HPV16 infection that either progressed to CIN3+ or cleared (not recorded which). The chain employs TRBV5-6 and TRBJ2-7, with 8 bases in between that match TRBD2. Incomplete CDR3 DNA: TGTGCCAGCAGCTTTGTAGGGACTAGATCCTACGAG. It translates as CASSFVGTRSYE. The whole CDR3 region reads CASSFVGTRSYEQYF.